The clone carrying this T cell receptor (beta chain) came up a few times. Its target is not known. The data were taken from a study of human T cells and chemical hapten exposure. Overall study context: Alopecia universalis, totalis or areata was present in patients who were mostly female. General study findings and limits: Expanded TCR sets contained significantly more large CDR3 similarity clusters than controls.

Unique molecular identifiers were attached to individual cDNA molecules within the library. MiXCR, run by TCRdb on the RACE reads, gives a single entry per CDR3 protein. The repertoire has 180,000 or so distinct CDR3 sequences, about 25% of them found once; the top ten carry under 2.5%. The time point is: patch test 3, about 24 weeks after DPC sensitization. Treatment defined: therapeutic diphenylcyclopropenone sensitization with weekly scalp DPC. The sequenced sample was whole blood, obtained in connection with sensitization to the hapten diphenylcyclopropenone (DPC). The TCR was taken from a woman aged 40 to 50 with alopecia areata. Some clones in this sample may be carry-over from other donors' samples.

This CDR3 is CASSQQGETQYF. DNA of the CDR3: TGTGCCAGCAGCCAGCAAGGGGAGACCCAGTACTTC. The rearrangement links TRBV7-6 to TRBJ2-5; D is ambiguous. Per the germline V gene, CDR1 is SGHVS and CDR2 is FNYEAQ. There are 12 residues in the CDR3. V lost 5 bases to trimming and J lost 5 bases, with 9 bases between them.